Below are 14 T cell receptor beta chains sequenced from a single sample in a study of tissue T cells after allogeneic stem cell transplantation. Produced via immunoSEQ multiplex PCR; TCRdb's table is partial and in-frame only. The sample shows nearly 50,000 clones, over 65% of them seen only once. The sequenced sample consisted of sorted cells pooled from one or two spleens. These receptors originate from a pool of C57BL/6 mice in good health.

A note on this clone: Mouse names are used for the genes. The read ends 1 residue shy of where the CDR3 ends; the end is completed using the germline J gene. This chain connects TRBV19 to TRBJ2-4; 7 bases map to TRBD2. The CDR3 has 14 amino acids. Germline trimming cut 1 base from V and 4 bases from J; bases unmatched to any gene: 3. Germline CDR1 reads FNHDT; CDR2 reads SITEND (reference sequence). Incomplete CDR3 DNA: TGTGCCAGCAGTATAAATCTGGGGGAAAACACCTTGTAC. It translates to CASSINLGENTLY. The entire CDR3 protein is CASSINLGENTLYF.

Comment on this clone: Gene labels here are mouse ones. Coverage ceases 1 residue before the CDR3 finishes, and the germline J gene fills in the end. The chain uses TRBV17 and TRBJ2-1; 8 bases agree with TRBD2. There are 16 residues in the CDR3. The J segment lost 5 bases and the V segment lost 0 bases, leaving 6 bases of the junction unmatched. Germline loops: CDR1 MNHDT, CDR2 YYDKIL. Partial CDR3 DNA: TGTGCTAGCAGTAGAGATAGAGGCTGGGGGGATGCTGAGCAGTTC. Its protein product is CASSRDRGWGDAEQF. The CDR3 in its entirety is CASSRDRGWGDAEQFF.

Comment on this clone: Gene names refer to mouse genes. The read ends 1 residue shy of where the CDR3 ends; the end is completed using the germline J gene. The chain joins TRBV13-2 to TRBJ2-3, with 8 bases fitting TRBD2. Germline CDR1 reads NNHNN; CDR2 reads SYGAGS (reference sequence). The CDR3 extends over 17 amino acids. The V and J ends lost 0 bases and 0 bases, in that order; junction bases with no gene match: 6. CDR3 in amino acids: CASGDAGRGGSAETLYF. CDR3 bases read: TGTGCCAGCGGTGATGCGGGGAGGGGGGGCAGTGCAGAAACGCTGTAT.

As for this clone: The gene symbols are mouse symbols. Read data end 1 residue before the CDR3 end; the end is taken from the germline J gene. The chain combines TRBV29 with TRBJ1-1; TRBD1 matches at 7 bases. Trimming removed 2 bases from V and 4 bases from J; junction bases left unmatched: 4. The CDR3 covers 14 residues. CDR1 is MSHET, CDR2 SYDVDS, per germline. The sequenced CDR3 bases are TGTGCTAGCAGTTTAGGGCAGGGGGTCACAGAAGTCTTC. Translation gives CASSLGQGVTEVF. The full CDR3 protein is CASSLGQGVTEVFF.

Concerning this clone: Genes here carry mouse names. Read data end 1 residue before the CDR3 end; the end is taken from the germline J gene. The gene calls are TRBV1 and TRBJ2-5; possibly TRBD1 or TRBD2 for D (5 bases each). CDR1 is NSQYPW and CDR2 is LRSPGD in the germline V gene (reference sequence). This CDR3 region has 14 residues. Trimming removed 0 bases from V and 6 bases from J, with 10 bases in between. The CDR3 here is CTCSADGARDTQYF. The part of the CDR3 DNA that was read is TGCACCTGCAGTGCAGACGGGGCGCGGGACACCCAGTAC.

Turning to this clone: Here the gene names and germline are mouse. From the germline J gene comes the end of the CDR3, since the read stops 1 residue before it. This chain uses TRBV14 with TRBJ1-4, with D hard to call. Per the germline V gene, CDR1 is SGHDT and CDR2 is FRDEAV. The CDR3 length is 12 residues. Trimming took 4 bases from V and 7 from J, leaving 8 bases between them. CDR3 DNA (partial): TGTGCCAGCAGTCGGACCCTCGAAAGATTATTT. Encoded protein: CASSRTLERLF. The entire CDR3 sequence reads CASSRTLERLFF.

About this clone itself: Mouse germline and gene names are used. The CDR3: CASSVDNNYAEQFF. The CDR3 DNA, read in part, is TGTGCCAGCAGTGTGGACAATAACTATGCTGAGCAGTTC. The gene calls are TRBV13-1 and TRBJ2-1; maybe TRBD1 (5 bases). The read stops 1 residue short of the end of the CDR3; the missing end is completed from the germline J gene. V dropped 3 bases and J dropped 0 bases, with 7 bases sitting between them. This CDR3 has 14 residues. Per the germline V gene, CDR1 is NSHNY and CDR2 is SYGAGN.

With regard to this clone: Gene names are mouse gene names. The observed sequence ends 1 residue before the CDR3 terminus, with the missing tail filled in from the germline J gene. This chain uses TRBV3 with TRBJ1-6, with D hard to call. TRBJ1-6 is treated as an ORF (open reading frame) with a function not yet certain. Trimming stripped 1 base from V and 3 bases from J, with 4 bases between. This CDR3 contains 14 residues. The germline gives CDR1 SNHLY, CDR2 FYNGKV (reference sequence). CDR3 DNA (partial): TGTGCCAGCAGCTTAGAGGGCTATAATTCGCCCCTCTAC. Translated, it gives CASSLEGYNSPLY. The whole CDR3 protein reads CASSLEGYNSPLYF.

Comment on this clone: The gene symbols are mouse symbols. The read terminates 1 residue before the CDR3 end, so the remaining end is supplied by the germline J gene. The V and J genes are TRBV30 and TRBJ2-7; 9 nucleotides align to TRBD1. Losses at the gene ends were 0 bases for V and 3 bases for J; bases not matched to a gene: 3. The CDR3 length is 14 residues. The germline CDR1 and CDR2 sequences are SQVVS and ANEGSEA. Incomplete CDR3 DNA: TGTAGTTCTAGAGATTTGACAGGGGGCTATGAACAGTAC. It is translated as CSSRDLTGGYEQY. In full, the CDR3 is CSSRDLTGGYEQYF.

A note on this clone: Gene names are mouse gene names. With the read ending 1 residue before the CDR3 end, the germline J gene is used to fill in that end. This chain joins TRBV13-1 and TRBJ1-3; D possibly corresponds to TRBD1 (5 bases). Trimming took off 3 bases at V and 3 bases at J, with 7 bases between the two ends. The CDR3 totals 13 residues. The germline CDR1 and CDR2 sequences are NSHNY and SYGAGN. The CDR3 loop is CASSGGGGNTLYF. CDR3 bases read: TGTGCCAGCAGTGGTGGGGGTGGAAATACGCTCTAT.

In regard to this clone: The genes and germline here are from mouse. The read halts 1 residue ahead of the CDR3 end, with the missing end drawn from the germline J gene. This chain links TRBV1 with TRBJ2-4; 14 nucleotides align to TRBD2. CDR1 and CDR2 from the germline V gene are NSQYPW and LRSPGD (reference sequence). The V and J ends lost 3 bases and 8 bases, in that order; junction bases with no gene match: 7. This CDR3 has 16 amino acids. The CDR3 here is CTCSAGTGGAEGTLYF. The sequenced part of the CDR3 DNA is TGCACCTGCAGTGCCGGGACTGGGGGGGCGGAGGGCACCTTGTAC.

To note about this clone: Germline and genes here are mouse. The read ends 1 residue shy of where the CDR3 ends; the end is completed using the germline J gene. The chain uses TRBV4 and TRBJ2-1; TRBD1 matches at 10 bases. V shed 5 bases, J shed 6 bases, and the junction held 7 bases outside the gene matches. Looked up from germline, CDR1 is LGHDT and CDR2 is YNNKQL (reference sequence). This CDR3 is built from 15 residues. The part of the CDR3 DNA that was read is TGTGCCAGCAGCCGCCGGGACAGGGGTTTTGCTGAGCAGTTC. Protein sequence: CASSRRDRGFAEQF. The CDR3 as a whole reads CASSRRDRGFAEQFF.

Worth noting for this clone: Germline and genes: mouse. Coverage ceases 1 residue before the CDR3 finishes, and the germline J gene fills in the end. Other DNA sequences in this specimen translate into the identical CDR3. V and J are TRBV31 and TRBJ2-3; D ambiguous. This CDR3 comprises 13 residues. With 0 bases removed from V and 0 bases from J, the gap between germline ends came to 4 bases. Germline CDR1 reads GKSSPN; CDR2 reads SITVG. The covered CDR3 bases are TGTGCCTGGAGTCTGGGTAGTGCAGAAACGCTGTAT. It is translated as CAWSLGSAETLY. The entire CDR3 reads CAWSLGSAETLYF. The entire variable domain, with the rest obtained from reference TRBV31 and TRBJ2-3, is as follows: AQTIHQWPVAEIKAVGSPLSLGCTIKGKSSPNLYWYWQATGGTLQQLFYSITVGQVESVVQLNLSASRPKDDQFILSTEKLLLSHSGFYLCAWSLGSAETLYFGSGTRLTVL.

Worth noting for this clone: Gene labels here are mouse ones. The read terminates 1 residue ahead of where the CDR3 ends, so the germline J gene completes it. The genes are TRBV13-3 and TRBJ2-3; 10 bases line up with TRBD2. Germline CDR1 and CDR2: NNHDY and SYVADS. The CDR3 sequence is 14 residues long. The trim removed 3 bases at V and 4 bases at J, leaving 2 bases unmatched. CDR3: CASSGDWGPETLYF. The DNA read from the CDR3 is TGTGCCAGCAGTGGGGACTGGGGCCCAGAAACGCTGTAT.